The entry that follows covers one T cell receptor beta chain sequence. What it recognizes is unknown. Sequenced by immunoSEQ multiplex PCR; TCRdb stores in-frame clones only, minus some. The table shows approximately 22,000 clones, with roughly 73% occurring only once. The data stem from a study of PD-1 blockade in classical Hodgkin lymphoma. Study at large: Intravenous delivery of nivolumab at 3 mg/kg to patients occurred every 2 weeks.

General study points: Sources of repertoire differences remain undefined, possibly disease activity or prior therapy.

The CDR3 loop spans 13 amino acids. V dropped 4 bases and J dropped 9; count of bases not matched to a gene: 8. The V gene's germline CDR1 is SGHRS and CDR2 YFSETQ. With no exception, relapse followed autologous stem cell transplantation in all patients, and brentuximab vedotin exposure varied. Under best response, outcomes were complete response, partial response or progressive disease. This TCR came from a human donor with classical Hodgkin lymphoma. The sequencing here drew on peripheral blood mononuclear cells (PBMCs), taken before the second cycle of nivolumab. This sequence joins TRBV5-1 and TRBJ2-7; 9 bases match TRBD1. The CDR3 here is CASSPRTGEMQYF. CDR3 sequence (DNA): TGCGCCAGCAGCCCCAGGACAGGGGAGATGCAGTACTTC.